Included here is one T cell receptor (beta chain) sequence, with context. Other DNA sequences in this specimen translate into the identical CDR3. Germline loops: CDR1 SNHLY, CDR2 FYNNEI. The V end lost 8 bases, the J end lost 0 bases, and 4 bases lay between the germline ends. This CDR3 contains 11 residues. This entry belongs to a study of shared clonotypes between healthy human individuals. CD8 cells classed as naive were CD45RO-negative and positively selected for CCR7, excluding terminally differentiated effector memory CD45RA+ cells. The repertoire was sequenced with immunoSEQ multiplex PCR; TCRdb's copy has only in-frame clones and lacks some. The sample consists of some 2 million clones, around 96% of them appearing once.

Sequenced input: naive CD8+ T cells sorted from blood. This chain uses TRBV2 with TRBJ1-1, with D unresolved. This clonotype was sampled from a man aged 18 to 35 in good health. The CDR3 bases are TGTGCCAGCTACATGAACACTGAAGCTTTCTTT. Translation: CASYMNTEAFF. The whole variable domain, filled in from reference TRBV2 and TRBJ1-1, reads EPEVTQTPSHQVTQMGQEVILRCVPISNHLYFYWYRQILGQKVEFLVSFYNNEISEKSEIFDDQFSVERPDGSNFTLKIRSTKLEDSAMYFCASYMNTEAFFGQGTRLTVV.